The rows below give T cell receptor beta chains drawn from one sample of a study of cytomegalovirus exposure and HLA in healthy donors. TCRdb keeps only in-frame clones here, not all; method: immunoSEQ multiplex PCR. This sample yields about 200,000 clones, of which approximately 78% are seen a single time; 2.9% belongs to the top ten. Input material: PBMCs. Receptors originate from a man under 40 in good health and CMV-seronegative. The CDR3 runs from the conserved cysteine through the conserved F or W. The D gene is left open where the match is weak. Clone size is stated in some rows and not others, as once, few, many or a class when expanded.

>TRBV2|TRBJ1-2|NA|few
TGTGCCAGCAGAGGACAGACCGTTCGGAGTGGTGGCTACACCTTC
CASRGQTVRSGGYTF
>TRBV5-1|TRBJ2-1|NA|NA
TGCGCCAGCAGCCGCCGTAGACAGACAGATACCTACAATGAGCAGTTCTTC
CASSRRRQTDTYNEQFF
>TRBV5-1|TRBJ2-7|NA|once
TGCGCCAGCAGCTTAGGGACATTATCCTACGAGCAGTACTTC
CASSLGTLSYEQYF
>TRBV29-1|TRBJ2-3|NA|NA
TGCAGCGTTCGGGAGAGGAGGACAGATACGCAGTATTTT
CSVRERRTDTQYF
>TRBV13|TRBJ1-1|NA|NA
TGTGCCAGCAGCTTCCGGGGGTTGGACACTGAAGCTTTCTTT
CASSFRGLDTEAFF
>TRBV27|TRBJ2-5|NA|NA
TGTGCCAGCAGTGGGGGGTTACAAGAGACCCAGTACTTC
CASSGGLQETQYF
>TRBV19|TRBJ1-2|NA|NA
TGTGCCAGTAGTCCCGCGGGGGACCTCTATGGCTACACCTTC
CASSPAGDLYGYTF
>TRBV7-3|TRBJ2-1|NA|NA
TGTGCCAGCAGCTTAAGAGGGGGTGGGGCTCCTGGGGAGCAGTTCTTC
CASSLRGGGAPGEQFF
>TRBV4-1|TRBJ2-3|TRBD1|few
TGCGCCAGCAGCCAAGAAGGGACAGGGGCCGGCACAGATACGCAGTATTTT
CASSQEGTGAGTDTQYF
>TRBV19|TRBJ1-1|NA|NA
TGTGCCAGTAGTTTCAGGGACACTGAAGCTTTCTTT
CASSFRDTEAFF
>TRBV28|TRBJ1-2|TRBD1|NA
TGTGCCAGCAGTTGGGGCAGGGACAGGAAGGACTGGAACTATGGCTACACCTTC
CASSWGRDRKDWNYGYTF
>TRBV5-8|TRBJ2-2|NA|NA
TGTGCCAGCAGCTTGGCCGGTAGAGACTACACCGGGGAGCTGTTTTTT
CASSLAGRDYTGELFF
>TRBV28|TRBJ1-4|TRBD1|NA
TGTGCCAGCAGTCGACAGGGGTTGGAAAAACTGTTTTTT
CASSRQGLEKLFF
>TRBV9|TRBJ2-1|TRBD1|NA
TGTGCCAGCAGCGTGACAGGGGACGACTACAATGAGCAGTTCTTC
CASSVTGDDYNEQFF
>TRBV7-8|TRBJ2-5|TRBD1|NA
TGTGCCAGCAGCTTAGGACAGGGTTGGGACCTACAAGAGACCCAGTACTTC
CASSLGQGWDLQETQYF
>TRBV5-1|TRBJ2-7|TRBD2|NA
TGCGCCAGCAGCCCCCTAGCGGGGGGGCCCTACGAGCAGTACTTC
CASSPLAGGPYEQYF
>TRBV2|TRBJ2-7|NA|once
TGTGCCAGCAGTGAGGAGGGGGGGCCCTCCTACGAGCAGTACTTC
CASSEEGGPSYEQYF
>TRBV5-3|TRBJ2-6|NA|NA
TGTGCCAGAAGCTTTAAGGGGTCTGGGGCCAGCGTCCTGACTTTC
CARSFKGSGASVLTF
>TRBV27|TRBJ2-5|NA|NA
TGTGCCAGCAGTTTAGCGGGGACCCAAGAGACCCAGTACTTC
CASSLAGTQETQYF
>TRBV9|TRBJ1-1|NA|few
TGTGCCAGCAGCGTCGGACCCCGGGGTGAAGCTTTCTTT
CASSVGPRGEAFF
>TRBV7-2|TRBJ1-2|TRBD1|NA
TGTGCCAGCAGCTCCTACGGACAGGGATCTTGGGGCTACACCTTC
CASSSYGQGSWGYTF
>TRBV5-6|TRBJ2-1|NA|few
TGTGCCAGCAGCTTCACCTCCTCTCAGTCCCTTTACTACAATGAGCAGTTCTTC
CASSFTSSQSLYYNEQFF
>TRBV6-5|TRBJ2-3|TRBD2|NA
TGTGCCAGCAGGGCTTTGTCGGGACTAGAGTATTTT
CASRALSGLEYF
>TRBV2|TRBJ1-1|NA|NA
TGTGCCAGCGGGTGGGGGGTAGGCACTGAAGCTTTCTTT
CASGWGVGTEAFF
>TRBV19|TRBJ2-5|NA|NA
TGTGCCAGTAGTATGTTAACAGGTGAAGAGACCCAGTACTTC
CASSMLTGEETQYF
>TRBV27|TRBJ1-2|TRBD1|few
TGTGCCAGCAGTTCCCCAGGACAGGCTAACTATGGCTACACCTTC
CASSSPGQANYGYTF
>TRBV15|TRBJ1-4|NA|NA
TGTGCCACCAGCAGAGATCTAGGACTTGGGGATGAAAAACTGTTTTTT
CATSRDLGLGDEKLFF
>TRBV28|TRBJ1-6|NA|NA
TGTGCCAGCAGTCCGGACAGAACCCCAAATTCACCCCTCCACTTT
CASSPDRTPNSPLHF
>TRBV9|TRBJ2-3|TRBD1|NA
TGTGCCAGCAGCGTAGGGACAGGGCTGACCACAGATACGCAGTATTTT
CASSVGTGLTTDTQYF
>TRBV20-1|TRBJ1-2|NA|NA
TGCAGTGCGTCCGACTATGGCTACACCTTC
CSASDYGYTF
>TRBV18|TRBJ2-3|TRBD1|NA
TGTGCCAGCTCTCCAGCTCCGGGACAGGGGGTTACGCAGTATTTT
CASSPAPGQGVTQYF
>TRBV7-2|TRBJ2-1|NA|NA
TGTGCCAGCAGCCAAAGCGGACGGATCAATGAGCAGTTCTTC
CASSQSGRINEQFF
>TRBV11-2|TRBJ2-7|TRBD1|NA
TGTGCCAGCAGCTTATCTGGACAGGGGTCCTACGAGCAGTACTTC
CASSLSGQGSYEQYF
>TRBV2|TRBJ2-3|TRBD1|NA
TGTGCCAGCTCGGCCGACAGGGGCACAGATACGCAGTATTTT
CASSADRGTDTQYF
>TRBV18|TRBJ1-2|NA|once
TGTGCCAGCTCACCTGACAAGAACTATGGCTACACCTTC
CASSPDKNYGYTF
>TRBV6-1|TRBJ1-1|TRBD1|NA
TGTGCCAGCAGTGGATCACAGGGGAGCACTGAAGCTTTCTTT
CASSGSQGSTEAFF